Presented here are 6 T cell receptor beta chains from one specimen sequenced in a study of blood T cell repertoires in COVID-19. Clones were sequenced by immunoSEQ multiplex PCR, and TCRdb holds only the in-frame ones, with some missing. This table holds some 350,000 clones, about 89% found once. The sequenced sample consisted of peripheral blood. These receptors were taken from a woman in her forties or fifties with COVID-19, enrolled during active disease.

This chain uses TRBV11-3 with TRBJ2-1; 10 positions agree with TRBD2. CDR3 length equals 14 residues. Germline V gene data show CDR1 as SGHNT and CDR2 as YENEEA. Losses at the gene ends were 2 bases for V and 10 bases for J; bases not matched to a gene: 5. CDR3 sequence: CASSLSLAGVEQFF. Written as DNA, the CDR3 is TGTGCCAGCAGCTTAAGCCTAGCGGGGGTCGAGCAGTTCTTC.

The rearrangement joins TRBV23-1 to TRBJ1-2, with D possibly matching TRBD1 (6 bases). TRBV23-1 is treated as an ORF (open reading frame) with a function not yet certain. The CDR3 length is 12 residues. V was clipped by 4 bases and J by 9 bases, with 12 bases between them. CDR3 loop: CASSRAGTSYTF. CDR3 nucleotides: TGCGCCAGCAGTCGGGCAGGGACAAGCTACACCTTC.

The rearrangement links TRBV11-3 to TRBJ1-1; TRBD1 agrees at 7 bases. The CDR3 is 15 amino acids. The germline gives CDR1 SGHNT, CDR2 YENEEA. J was trimmed by 0 bases and V by 4 bases; bases with no gene match: 5. CDR3: CASSYGTALNTEAFF. DNA for the CDR3: TGTGCCAGCAGCTACGGGACAGCCCTGAACACTGAAGCTTTCTTT.

V gene TRBV30 combines with J gene TRBJ1-2; TRBD1 agrees at 8 bases. Germline-derived CDR1 and CDR2 are GTSNPN and SVGIG (reference sequence). With 6 bases clipped from V and 2 bases from J, the junction kept 5 bases outside the gene matches. The CDR3 contains 13 residues. For the CDR3, the DNA is TGTGCCTGCCCGACAGGGGCCAACTATGGCTACACCTTC. Translation: CACPTGANYGYTF.

V gene TRBV24-1 combines with J gene TRBJ2-1; 14 bases align to TRBD2. The V and J ends lost 4 bases and 9 bases, in that order; junction bases with no gene match: 7. CDR3 length equals 16 residues. The germline CDR1 and CDR2 sequences are KGHDR and SFDVKD. The CDR3 bases are TGTGCCACCAGTGACCCGACTAGCGGGAGGGCCCGTGAGCAGTTCTTC. Its translation is CATSDPTSGRAREQFF.

This chain connects TRBV3-1 (or the pseudogene TRBV3-2) to TRBJ1-5, with 7 positions matching TRBD1. This CDR3 spans 13 amino acids. The V gene end was trimmed by 5 bases and the J gene end by 3 bases; junction bases not matched to a gene: 1. Germline V gene lookup returns CDR1 LGHDT and CDR2 YNNKEL (reference sequence). The CDR3 loop is CASSDRVNQPQHF. For the CDR3, the DNA is TGTGCCAGCAGCGACAGGGTCAATCAGCCCCAGCATTTT.